One sample yielded the 3 T cell receptor beta chains listed below, sequenced in a study of early T cells in non-severe SARS-CoV-2 infection. TCRdb redid the calling of the 5' RACE reads with MiXCR, one entry per CDR3 protein. The sample has some 70,000 distinct CDR3 sequences; roughly a tenth are singletons. Sequencing was done on a sample of whole blood. The receptors come from an adult who was a healthcare worker with PCR-confirmed SARS-CoV-2 infection or an uninfected control (not recorded which).

This clonotype was picked up many times. The chain has TRBV12-3 or TRBV12-4 and TRBJ2-4; 13 bases are shared with TRBD2. V lost 6 bases to trimming and J lost 7 bases; unmatched junction nucleotides: 6. The CDR3 runs 15 residues. CDR3 sequence: CASSILAGGSNIQYF. The CDR3 DNA follows: TGTGCCAGCAGCATACTAGCGGGGGGGAGTAACATTCAGTACTTC.

This clonotype was recorded at least ten times. The CDR3 sequence is CASTLAGWADTQYF. CDR3 bases: TGTGCCAGCACCCTAGCGGGATGGGCAGATACGCAGTATTTT. This chain uses TRBV6-2 or TRBV6-3 with TRBJ2-3; TRBD2 matches 9 bases. Germline loops: CDR1 MNHEY, CDR2 SVGEGT. V dropped 7 bases and J dropped 4; count of bases not matched to a gene: 6. This CDR3 spans 14 amino acids.

At least ten counts were recorded for this clonotype. The chain couples TRBV3-1 to TRBJ2-1; no clear D gene. Trimming stripped 6 bases from V and 5 bases from J, with 11 bases between. The germline CDR1 and CDR2 sequences are LGHDT and YNNKEL (reference sequence). The CDR3 covers 13 residues. The CDR3 sequence is CASSIGRNNEQFF. The CDR3, as DNA: TGTGCCAGCAGTATAGGGCGGAACAATGAGCAGTTCTTC.